The next 5 T cell receptor beta chains were all read from a single sample in a study of cytomegalovirus exposure and HLA in healthy donors. Method: immunoSEQ multiplex PCR; TCRdb's copy keeps in-frame clones and lacks some. Of about 130,000 clones in the sample, roughly 89% are singletons; the top ten hold 0.95% to 1.5%. The source material was PBMCs. Receptor source: a woman aged 18 to 35 in good health and CMV-seronegative.

This sequence joins TRBV7-2 and TRBJ1-2, with 8 bases matching TRBD1. Germline CDR1 SGHTA, CDR2 FQGNSA. V lost 6 bases, J lost 4 bases, and 10 bases stayed unmatched. The CDR3 spans 15 residues. The CDR3 loop is CASRRTTGVSYGYTF. In DNA, the CDR3 is TGTGCCAGCAGAAGAACGACAGGGGTGTCCTATGGCTACACCTTC.

This chain connects TRBV13 to TRBJ1-2; TRBD1 is a possible D gene (6 bases). Between the trimmed V and J ends, which lost 0 bases and 4 bases, there was a span of 6 bases. The V gene's germline CDR1 is PRHDT and CDR2 FYEKMQ (reference sequence). The CDR3 spans 13 residues. The CDR3 nucleotides read TGTGCCAGCAGCTTAGGACAGGGCTATGGCTACACCTTC. Protein: CASSLGQGYGYTF.

The chain carries TRBV7-9 and TRBJ2-7; tentative D call: TRBD1 (7 bases). The V gene's germline CDR1 is SEHNR and CDR2 FQNEAQ (reference sequence). The V and J ends lost 1 base and 4 bases respectively, with 14 bases between them. This CDR3 contains 15 residues. The DNA for the CDR3 is TGTGCCAGCAGCTTAGGAGGTTCAGGGGGGTACGAGCAGTACTTC. Protein: CASSLGGSGGYEQYF.

This sequence joins TRBV9 and TRBJ1-4; a weak D match, TRBD1 (5 bases). Germline V gives CDR1 SGDLS, CDR2 YYNGEE. The CDR3 contains 14 residues. The ends were cut back, 2 bases at V and 2 bases at J, with 7 bases in the middle. CDR3 in amino acids: CASSVDSTNEKLFF. The CDR3 DNA reads as TGTGCCAGCAGCGTCGACAGTACTAATGAAAAACTGTTTTTT. The full variable domain, in which reference TRBV9 and TRBJ1-4 provide the parts outside the CDR3, is DSGVTQTPKHLITATGQRVTLRCSPRSGDLSVYWYQQSLDQGLQFLIQYYNGEERAKGNILERFSAQQFPDLHSELNLSSLELGDSALYFCASSVDSTNEKLFFGSGTQLSVL.

This rearrangement joins TRBV6-6 to TRBJ2-7; TRBD1 matches 9 bases. From germline, CDR1 is MNHNY and CDR2 SVGAGI (reference sequence). Unmatched junction bases numbered 10, after V lost 8 bases and J lost 5 bases. The CDR3 runs 14 residues. The CDR3 is CASSDRWTGDEQYF. The CDR3 DNA reads as TGTGCCAGCTCCGACCGTTGGACAGGGGACGAGCAGTACTTC.